These T cell receptor beta chains were read from a single sample in a study of T cell responses to AZD1222 COVID-19 vaccine. TCRdb's table, derived via immunoSEQ multiplex PCR, lists solely in-frame clones and lacks some. The profile covers over 70,000 clones, with roughly 88% appearing a single time and roughly 5.2% taken by the ten largest. The starting material was peripheral blood, obtained on day 0 of AZD1222 vaccination. These receptors were collected from an adult in good health. CDR3s include the opening cysteine and the closing phenylalanine or tryptophan. Each record gives: clone size, V gene, J gene, D gene, CDR3 DNA, CDR3 protein. The D gene is left open where the match is weak. Where a row states a size, it is once, few, many or the class of an expanded clone; other rows omit it.

clone_size: .; v_call: TRBV5-1; j_call: TRBJ1-1; d_call: TRBD1; cdr3_nt: TGCGCCAGCCGCTGGGGGGACAGGGAGGGCACTGAAGCTTTCTTT; cdr3_aa: CASRWGDREGTEAFF
clone_size: once; v_call: TRBV18; j_call: TRBJ2-7; d_call: .; cdr3_nt: TGTGCCAGCTCACCGGCAGCAGCCTACGAGCAGTACTTC; cdr3_aa: CASSPAAAYEQYF
clone_size: .; v_call: TRBV6-2/TRBV6-3; j_call: TRBJ1-1; d_call: .; cdr3_nt: TGTGCCAGCAGTTACAGGGGAATGAACACTGAAGCTTTCTTT; cdr3_aa: CASSYRGMNTEAFF
clone_size: .; v_call: TRBV2; j_call: TRBJ1-1; d_call: .; cdr3_nt: TGTGCCAGCATCTCGTACACTGAAGCTTTCTTT; cdr3_aa: CASISYTEAFF
clone_size: .; v_call: TRBV25-1; j_call: TRBJ2-2; d_call: TRBD2; cdr3_nt: TGTGCCAGCAGTGAATCCGGGGGGACCGGGGAGCTGTTTTTT; cdr3_aa: CASSESGGTGELFF
clone_size: .; v_call: TRBV27; j_call: TRBJ2-2; d_call: TRBD2; cdr3_nt: TGTGCCAGCAGTCCTCTTGCGGGAGTACCCAGGGGGGAGCTGTTTTTT; cdr3_aa: CASSPLAGVPRGELFF
clone_size: .; v_call: TRBV7-9; j_call: TRBJ2-7; d_call: TRBD1; cdr3_nt: TGTGCCAGCAGCGGTACCGGGACAGGGACCTACGAGCAGTACTTC; cdr3_aa: CASSGTGTGTYEQYF
clone_size: .; v_call: TRBV24-1; j_call: TRBJ1-1; d_call: .; cdr3_nt: TGTGCCACCAGTGATTCTCCAGGGTTTAGCACTGAAGCTTTCTTT; cdr3_aa: CATSDSPGFSTEAFF
clone_size: .; v_call: TRBV10-1; j_call: TRBJ2-7; d_call: TRBD1; cdr3_nt: TGCGCCAGCAGCCGGGGACAGGGCTACGAGCAGTACTTC; cdr3_aa: CASSRGQGYEQYF
clone_size: .; v_call: TRBV24-1; j_call: TRBJ2-2; d_call: .; cdr3_nt: TGTGCCACCAGTGTCAAGCACACCGGGGAGCTGTTTTTT; cdr3_aa: CATSVKHTGELFF
clone_size: few; v_call: TRBV27; j_call: TRBJ1-1; d_call: TRBD1; cdr3_nt: TGTGCCAGCAGTCTAACAGGGGGCAGCACTGAAGCTTTCTTT; cdr3_aa: CASSLTGGSTEAFF
clone_size: once; v_call: TRBV3-1/TRBV3-2; j_call: TRBJ2-5; d_call: TRBD2; cdr3_nt: TGTGCCAGCAGCCAGGGGTTAGGAGCGGGAGGGCCGCGGGAGACCCAGTACTTC; cdr3_aa: CASSQGLGAGGPRETQYF
clone_size: .; v_call: TRBV27; j_call: TRBJ2-3; d_call: .; cdr3_nt: TGTGCCAGCAGATCCCTAGGAGGGAGACTAGATACGCAGTATTTT; cdr3_aa: CASRSLGGRLDTQYF
clone_size: .; v_call: TRBV6-5; j_call: TRBJ1-5; d_call: .; cdr3_nt: TGTGCCAGCAGTTACGAACGAGGCCAGCCCCAGCATTTT; cdr3_aa: CASSYERGQPQHF
clone_size: few; v_call: TRBV27; j_call: TRBJ2-7; d_call: TRBD1; cdr3_nt: TGTGCCAGCAGGGTTGTGGGACAGGGGATCTACGAGCAGTACTTC; cdr3_aa: CASRVVGQGIYEQYF
clone_size: .; v_call: TRBV28; j_call: TRBJ1-5; d_call: .; cdr3_nt: TGTGCCAGCAGTTTTTCAGATTATAGCAATCAGCCCCAGCATTTT; cdr3_aa: CASSFSDYSNQPQHF
clone_size: .; v_call: TRBV7-8; j_call: TRBJ1-2; d_call: .; cdr3_nt: TGTGCCAGCAGCTTAGATAGGACACATCACACCTTC; cdr3_aa: CASSLDRTHHTF
clone_size: .; v_call: TRBV5-1; j_call: TRBJ2-2; d_call: TRBD2; cdr3_nt: TGCGCCAGCAGCTCGGGACTAGCTGTCACCGGGGAGCTGTTTTTT; cdr3_aa: CASSSGLAVTGELFF
clone_size: .; v_call: TRBV3-1/TRBV3-2; j_call: TRBJ1-5; d_call: .; cdr3_nt: TGTGCCAGCAGCCATCTAGACGGAGCCCCTCATCAGCCCCAGCATTTT; cdr3_aa: CASSHLDGAPHQPQHF
clone_size: .; v_call: TRBV4-3; j_call: TRBJ2-3; d_call: TRBD2; cdr3_nt: TGCGCCAGCAGCCAAGGGACTAGCGGAGGCACAGATACGCAGTATTTT; cdr3_aa: CASSQGTSGGTDTQYF
clone_size: .; v_call: TRBV18; j_call: TRBJ2-1; d_call: .; cdr3_nt: TGTGCCAGCTCACCACCGGGACCCCGTATGGCCAATGAGCAGTTCTTC; cdr3_aa: CASSPPGPRMANEQFF
clone_size: few; v_call: TRBV6-1; j_call: TRBJ2-7; d_call: TRBD2; cdr3_nt: TGTGCCAGCAGTGACCGGGTAGCGGGAAACTACGAGCAGTACTTC; cdr3_aa: CASSDRVAGNYEQYF
clone_size: .; v_call: TRBV28; j_call: TRBJ2-7; d_call: TRBD2; cdr3_nt: TGTGCCAGCAGTCCGAGCGGGAGCCGGGACGAGCAGTACTTC; cdr3_aa: CASSPSGSRDEQYF
clone_size: .; v_call: TRBV28; j_call: TRBJ1-2; d_call: .; cdr3_nt: TGTGCCAGCAGCCCCGGGACGGCGAGTGCCGGAGACTATGGCTACACCTTC; cdr3_aa: CASSPGTASAGDYGYTF
clone_size: .; v_call: TRBV7-6; j_call: TRBJ2-2; d_call: TRBD2; cdr3_nt: TGTGCCAGCAGCTTAGTTGGCGCTAGCGGGAGGGCCGGTCGGGGCACCGGGGAGCTGTTTTTT; cdr3_aa: CASSLVGASGRAGRGTGELFF
clone_size: .; v_call: TRBV9; j_call: TRBJ1-1; d_call: .; cdr3_nt: TGTGCCAGCAGCGTAGTTTCTACGATGAACACTGAAGCTTTCTTT; cdr3_aa: CASSVVSTMNTEAFF
clone_size: few; v_call: TRBV4-1; j_call: TRBJ1-4; d_call: .; cdr3_nt: TGCGCCAGCAGCCTTTGGAGACACAGAACAGAAAAACTGTTTTTT; cdr3_aa: CASSLWRHRTEKLFF
clone_size: .; v_call: TRBV7-9; j_call: TRBJ2-7; d_call: .; cdr3_nt: TGTGCCAGCAGCTTCACAGGGGAGCAGTACTTC; cdr3_aa: CASSFTGEQYF
clone_size: .; v_call: TRBV11-1; j_call: TRBJ2-7; d_call: .; cdr3_nt: TGTGCCAGCAGCACCGACAGGAGTTTCTACGAGCAGTACTTC; cdr3_aa: CASSTDRSFYEQYF
clone_size: .; v_call: TRBV7-6; j_call: TRBJ2-2; d_call: .; cdr3_nt: TGTGCCAGCAGCTTGTTTGGGGGTGCGAACACCGGGGAGCTGTTTTTT; cdr3_aa: CASSLFGGANTGELFF
clone_size: .; v_call: TRBV19; j_call: TRBJ1-1; d_call: .; cdr3_nt: TGTGCCAGTAGTATTGACCCAGGGAAAAGACCTGAAGCTTTCTTT; cdr3_aa: CASSIDPGKRPEAFF
clone_size: .; v_call: TRBV5-1; j_call: TRBJ1-1; d_call: .; cdr3_nt: TGCGCCAGCAGCACCGGACAGCGAAACACTGAAGCTTTCTTT; cdr3_aa: CASSTGQRNTEAFF
clone_size: .; v_call: TRBV29-1; j_call: TRBJ1-5; d_call: .; cdr3_nt: TGCAGCGTTTCCCAGGGGCTGGAGCCCCAGCATTTT; cdr3_aa: CSVSQGLEPQHF
clone_size: .; v_call: TRBV18; j_call: TRBJ2-7; d_call: .; cdr3_nt: TGTGCCAGCTCACGACTTGAGGGAGTGGCCTACGAGCAGTACTTC; cdr3_aa: CASSRLEGVAYEQYF
clone_size: .; v_call: TRBV2; j_call: TRBJ2-7; d_call: TRBD1; cdr3_nt: TGTGCCAGCAAGGACGGGACAGGGCATTCCTACGAGCAGTACTTC; cdr3_aa: CASKDGTGHSYEQYF
clone_size: .; v_call: TRBV28; j_call: TRBJ1-5; d_call: .; cdr3_nt: TGTGCCAGCAGCCGTTCGACCCTCCAGGGGCCCCAGCATTTT; cdr3_aa: CASSRSTLQGPQHF
clone_size: .; v_call: TRBV6-5; j_call: TRBJ2-7; d_call: .; cdr3_nt: TGTGCCAGTTATAATATGGGAGAGCAGTACTTC; cdr3_aa: CASYNMGEQYF
clone_size: once; v_call: TRBV7-8; j_call: TRBJ2-7; d_call: TRBD1; cdr3_nt: TGTGCCAGCAGCTTAAGGGGACAGTTTTACGAGCAGTACTTC; cdr3_aa: CASSLRGQFYEQYF
clone_size: .; v_call: TRBV5-1; j_call: TRBJ2-3; d_call: .; cdr3_nt: TGCGCCAGCAGAAGATCTAGCACAGATACGCAGTATTTT; cdr3_aa: CASRRSSTDTQYF
clone_size: .; v_call: TRBV27; j_call: TRBJ2-7; d_call: .; cdr3_nt: TGTGCCAGCAGCCCGCGAGTGGGCGCGTCCCCCTACGAGCAGTACTTC; cdr3_aa: CASSPRVGASPYEQYF
clone_size: .; v_call: TRBV7-2; j_call: TRBJ2-3; d_call: .; cdr3_nt: TGTGCCAGCAGGAGGAGCACAGATACGCAGTATTTT; cdr3_aa: CASRRSTDTQYF
clone_size: .; v_call: TRBV6-5; j_call: TRBJ1-1; d_call: TRBD1; cdr3_nt: TGTGCCAGCAGTCGGGGACAGGGAAACACTGAAGCTTTCTTT; cdr3_aa: CASSRGQGNTEAFF